The rows below give T cell receptor beta chains drawn from one sample of a study of T-cell memory formation after mild COVID-19. MiXCR, run by TCRdb on the 5' RACE reads, gives a single entry per CDR3 protein. The table records roughly 120,000 distinct CDR3 sequences, about 15% of them present only once. Sequences were obtained from PBMCs or a T cell subset sorted from them (not recorded which). These receptors were taken from an adult woman who had mild COVID-19 (a few samples of this study predate the infection). Cell type and time point are not known. The CDR3 runs from the conserved cysteine through the conserved F or W. A D gene is named only where the DNA matches it firmly. Size is stated for part of the rows, as once, few or many counts, or as a class when the clone is expanded.

>TRBD2|TRBJ2-1|TRBV7-9|few
CATTRTSLNEQFF
TGTGCCACCACGCGGACTAGCCTAAATGAGCAGTTCTTC
>TRBD2|TRBJ2-7|TRBV2|.
CASSVAGVSSYEQYF
TGTGCCAGCAGTGTAGCGGGGGTAAGCTCCTACGAGCAGTACTTC
>.|TRBJ1-1|TRBV9|.
CASSLRDTNTEAFF
TGTGCCAGCAGCCTCCGGGACACGAACACTGAAGCTTTCTTT
>.|TRBJ2-7|TRBV5-1|few
CASSRGLVGTYEQYF
TGCGCCAGCAGCCGCGGCCTAGTCGGGACCTACGAGCAGTACTTC
>.|TRBJ1-5|TRBV4-3|few
CASSQGTTQPQHF
TGCGCCAGCAGCCAAGGCACTACCCAGCCCCAGCATTTT
>.|TRBJ1-5|TRBV5-1|few
CASRAGLTDQPQHF
TGCGCCAGCAGAGCGGGTTTGACCGATCAGCCCCAGCATTTT
>.|TRBJ2-5|TRBV5-1|.
CASSFRSPYQTLQETQYF
TGCGCCAGCAGCTTCCGCTCTCCCTATCAGACTCTTCAAGAGACCCAGTACTTC
>.|TRBJ2-7|TRBV7-9|few
CASSLARLAARANSYEQYF
TGTGCCAGCAGCTTAGCGCGTTTGGCAGCCCGAGCGAACTCCTACGAGCAGTACTTC
>.|TRBJ2-3|TRBV14|few
CASSQPGLSLTDTQYF
TGTGCCAGCAGCCAACCGGGACTTTCTTTAACAGATACGCAGTATTTT
>.|TRBJ2-7|TRBV28|few
CASSYKVWGRESHEQYF
TGTGCCAGCAGTTACAAGGTGTGGGGGCGGGAGTCCCACGAGCAGTACTTC
>.|TRBJ2-7|TRBV6-6|.
CASSYPPEDRYTFYEQYF
TGTGCCAGCAGTTACCCCCCCGAAGACAGGTACACTTTCTACGAGCAGTACTTC
>TRBD2|TRBJ2-1|TRBV7-6|.
CASSLTSGGAYNEQFF
TGTGCCAGCAGCTTAACTAGCGGGGGGGCCTACAATGAGCAGTTCTTC
>.|TRBJ2-7|TRBV20-1|few
CSARGMTRLSYEQYF
TGCAGTGCTAGAGGTATGACTAGATTGTCCTACGAGCAGTACTTC
>TRBD1|TRBJ2-1|TRBV5-1|.
CASSWTGEAYNEQFF
TGCGCCAGCAGCTGGACAGGGGAGGCCTACAATGAGCAGTTCTTC
>.|TRBJ2-2|TRBV7-7|.
CASSWDNTGELFF
TGTGCCAGCAGCTGGGATAACACCGGGGAGCTGTTTTTT
>TRBD2|TRBJ2-1|TRBV20-1|.
CSASALAAHNEQFF
TGCAGTGCTAGCGCACTAGCGGCACACAATGAGCAGTTCTTC
>.|TRBJ1-1|TRBV20-1|few
CSARATTNEAFF
TGCAGTGCTAGAGCGACCACCAATGAAGCTTTCTTT
>TRBD2|TRBJ2-5|TRBV28|.
CASSKLRGAQYF
TGTGCCAGCAGCAAACTTCGGGGGGCCCAGTACTTC
>.|TRBJ2-5|TRBV29-1|.
CSVARGFGETQYF
TGCAGCGTTGCTCGAGGGTTCGGGGAGACCCAGTACTTC
>TRBD1|TRBJ2-6|TRBV12-3/TRBV12-4|few
CATTPLGTGEPGANVLTF
TGTGCCACGACCCCCCTCGGGACAGGGGAGCCTGGGGCCAACGTCCTGACTTTC
>TRBD1|TRBJ2-7|TRBV5-1|few
CASSLDYRGDEQYF
TGCGCCAGCAGCTTGGACTACAGGGGGGATGAGCAGTACTTC
>.|TRBJ2-1|TRBV9|.
CASSARQAGNEQFF
TGTGCCAGCAGCGCCCGACAAGCTGGAAATGAGCAGTTCTTC
>TRBD2|TRBJ2-1|TRBV20-1|.
CSAPAGLAVYNEQFF
TGCAGTGCCCCGGCGGGGCTAGCGGTTTACAATGAGCAGTTCTTC
>.|TRBJ2-7|TRBV5-1|many
CASSLDYEQYF
TGCGCCAGCAGCCTCGACTACGAGCAGTACTTC